One sample yielded the 12 T cell receptor beta chains listed below, sequenced in a study of PD-1 blockade in classical Hodgkin lymphoma. Time point: cycle 4 day 1 (C4D1), after more than five weeks of nivolumab. Each patient experienced a relapse that followed autologous stem cell transplantation, and brentuximab vedotin exposure varied. Investigators isolated CD4+ T cells from thawed PBMCs through magnetic negative selection. The data were produced by immunoSEQ multiplex PCR, yet TCRdb's version contains in-frame clones alone and is incomplete. This table has under 20,000 clones, around 75% appearing once. The sequencing used CD4+ T cells from blood, collected before the fourth cycle of nivolumab. The receptors shown here come from a human donor with classical Hodgkin lymphoma.

This chain joins TRBV4-3 and TRBJ1-2; possible D gene TRBD1, 5 bases. Between the trimmed V and J ends, which lost 0 bases and 5 bases, there was a span of 13 bases. CDR1 and CDR2 (germline): LGHNA, YSLEER. This CDR3 is built from 15 residues. The CDR3 is CASSQELSGPYGYTF. CDR3 in DNA: TGCGCCAGCAGCCAAGAGCTCTCAGGGCCATATGGCTACACCTTC.

The chain employs TRBV5-4 and TRBJ1-4; D is perhaps TRBD1 (5 bases). Germline CDR1 and CDR2: SGHNT and YYREEE (reference sequence). The germline V and J ends were trimmed by 1 base and 11 bases, with 12 bases remaining between them. The CDR3 has 13 residues. Written as DNA, the CDR3 is TGTGCCAGCAGCTTGTCGGGGGTGGAGAAACTGTTTTTT. This encodes CASSLSGVEKLFF.

CDR3 coding DNA: TGTGCCAGCAGCTCATTTCCGGGACTAGCGCCGACCAGGGAGCAGTTCTTC. This encodes CASSSFPGLAPTREQFF. The chain combines TRBV7-9 with TRBJ2-1, with TRBD2 matching over 10 bases. Trimming cost V 4 bases and J 10 bases; bases outside gene matches: 16. Germline assignment: CDR1 SEHNR and CDR2 FQNEAQ (reference sequence). There are 17 residues in the CDR3.

V and J are TRBV5-5 and TRBJ2-7, with 7 bases matching TRBD1. The CDR3 spans 15 residues. After removal of 0 bases from V and 2 bases from J, the junction contained 5 bases not matched to a gene. In germline, CDR1 is SGHKS, CDR2 YYEKEE (reference sequence). The CDR3, as DNA: TGTGCCAGCAGCTTGGGACAGGGTTTAACCTACGAGCAGTACTTC. The encoded protein is CASSLGQGLTYEQYF.

The rearrangement joins TRBV29-1 to TRBJ2-7; 7 positions agree with TRBD2. With V trimmed by 1 base and J by 0 bases, 6 bases remained unmatched. CDR1 is SQVTM and CDR2 is ANQGSEA in the germline V gene. This CDR3 spans 15 amino acids. The CDR3 region is CSVEGTGTNSYEQYF. Written as DNA, the CDR3 is TGCAGCGTTGAAGGTACCGGGACTAACTCCTACGAGCAGTACTTC.

This chain connects TRBV18 to TRBJ1-1, with 7 bases aligning to TRBD1. CDR1 is KGHSH, CDR2 LQKENI, per germline. Trimming removed 2 bases from V and 2 bases from J; junction bases left unmatched: 8. The CDR3 loop spans 16 amino acids. The CDR3 region has the DNA TGTGCCAGCTCACCAATACCGGGACAGAAAAACACTGAAGCTTTCTTT. It yields the protein CASSPIPGQKNTEAFF.

This clone was picked up one time. The V gene is TRBV6-4, the J gene TRBJ2-1; a weak D match, TRBD1 (5 bases). Germline V lookup: CDR1 MRHNA, CDR2 SNTAGT. V dropped 3 bases and J dropped 2 bases, with 8 bases sitting between them. This CDR3 is built from 14 residues. The CDR3 region has the DNA TGTGCCAGCAGTGATCTGGGGCCCTACAATGAGCAGTTCTTC. This encodes CASSDLGPYNEQFF.

In this sample, this clone turned up a few times. The chain couples TRBV27 to TRBJ2-4; D is uncertain. Trimming took 3 bases from V and 2 from J, leaving 5 bases between them. Germline values: CDR1 MNHEY, CDR2 SMNVEV (reference sequence). The CDR3 is 13 amino acids. CDR3 DNA sequence: TGTGCCAGCAGTTTCAGTTCCAAAAACATTCAGTACTTC. It codes for CASSFSSKNIQYF.

This clone is a singleton in its sample. This chain links TRBV7-2 with TRBJ2-7; TRBD2 agrees at 7 bases. The V and J ends lost 1 base and 5 bases, in that order; junction bases with no gene match: 8. CDR1 SGHTA and CDR2 FQGNSA come from the germline V gene. The CDR3 is made up of 15 amino acids. This CDR3 is CASSLDGAGVNEQYF. The CDR3 DNA is TGTGCCAGCAGCTTAGATGGGGCGGGAGTGAACGAGCAGTACTTC.

This sequence joins TRBV2 and TRBJ1-2, with TRBD1 matching over 11 bases. The germline CDR1 and CDR2 sequences are SNHLY and FYNNEI. CDR3 size: 14 residues. V shed 6 bases and J 8 bases; nucleotides not matched to a gene: 8. CDR3 sequence: CASRGTGGWKGYTF. Here the CDR3 DNA reads TGTGCCAGCAGAGGGACAGGGGGATGGAAGGGCTACACCTTC. The full variable domain, completed using reference TRBV2 and TRBJ1-2, is EPEVTQTPSHQVTQMGQEVILRCVPISNHLYFYWYRQILGQKVEFLVSFYNNEISEKSEIFDDQFSVERPDGSNFTLKIRSTKLEDSAMYFCASRGTGGWKGYTFGSGTRLTVV.

The rearrangement joins TRBV4-1 to TRBJ1-6; perhaps TRBD1 as D (5 bases). This CDR3 has 16 residues. From germline, CDR1 is MGHRA and CDR2 YSYEKL. V lost 1 base to trimming and J lost 7 bases, with 14 bases between them. The CDR3 DNA is TGCGCCAGCAGCCAAGGAAGGGGCGGGCAGAATTCACCCCTCCACTTT. Translation: CASSQGRGGQNSPLHF.

V is TRBV6-5 and J is TRBJ2-2, with a tentative D call TRBD1 (5 bases). The germline V gene encodes CDR1 MNHEY and CDR2 SVGAGI. V lost 5 bases to trimming and J lost 1 base, with 8 bases between them. This CDR3 is 14 amino acids long. The CDR3, as DNA: TGTGCCAGCAGTCGAACAGGGAACACCGGGGAGCTGTTTTTT. Residues: CASSRTGNTGELFF.